This TCR beta chain was sequenced in a study of T cells in Graves' hyperthyroidism and ophthalmopathy. There were TCR beta CDR3 regions amplified from RNA transcripts. HTBI primers drove first-round RT-PCR of the TCR CDR3. TCRdb processed the multiplex PCR reads anew with MiXCR; each CDR3 protein has one entry. The sample lists about 700,000 distinct CDR3 sequences, about 15% occurring once. General study results and limits: Most thyroid-expanded clonotypes above 0.001 were also found in blood.

This clonotype was counted at least ten times. Its target is unknown. When ophthalmopathy did not progress within 18 months, Graves' hyperthyroidism was considered stable. Uncontrolled infection, other autoimmune disease, pregnancy and lactation each barred patients from inclusion. Orbital computed tomography, thyroid ultrasound, serum thyroxine and TRAb, and clinical symptoms together informed the diagnoses. CDR1 LGHNA and CDR2 YSLEER come from the germline V gene. The CDR3 contains 16 residues. The junction had 6 bases not matched to a gene; V was cut back by 3 bases and J by 5 bases. Sequenced input: blood. The V call is TRBV4-3, the J call TRBJ2-1; 11 nucleotides line up with TRBD2. This TCR derives from a young woman with Graves' hyperthyroidism. The CDR3 protein is CASSQLGGLADNEQFF. In DNA, the CDR3 is TGCGCCAGCAGCCAGTTAGGGGGACTAGCGGACAATGAGCAGTTCTTC.